The clone carrying this TCR beta chain was detected once. The sample originates from a study of blood T cell repertoires in COVID-19. The overall study: Sites across the United States, Italy and Spain contributed samples from acute and convalescent COVID-19. The analysed material was cDNA or gDNA that came from T cells, B-cell-depleted T cells, or PBMCs.

The V gene's germline CDR1 is GTSNPN and CDR2 SVGIG (reference sequence). The CDR3 totals 15 residues. Trimming stripped 2 bases from V and 4 bases from J, with 17 bases between. Per the authors' pipeline: Estimated nucleated cell counts came from reference gene primer amplification. The data were produced by immunoSEQ multiplex PCR, yet TCRdb's version contains in-frame clones alone and is incomplete. That table supplies the V and J calls and clone size; D and trimming were determined from the DNA. The repertoire holds roughly 150,000 clones, 85% to 90% seen once, with roughly 15% in the top ten. The chain couples TRBV30 to TRBJ1-2; D perhaps matches TRBD1 (5 bases). The origin of this receptor is a woman aged 40 to 50 with acute or convalescent COVID-19. Sequenced sample: peripheral blood. In DNA form, the CDR3 reads TGTGCCTGGAGTCGACCTATCGACAGAGGCTATGGCTACACCTTC. This codes for CAWSRPIDRGYGYTF.